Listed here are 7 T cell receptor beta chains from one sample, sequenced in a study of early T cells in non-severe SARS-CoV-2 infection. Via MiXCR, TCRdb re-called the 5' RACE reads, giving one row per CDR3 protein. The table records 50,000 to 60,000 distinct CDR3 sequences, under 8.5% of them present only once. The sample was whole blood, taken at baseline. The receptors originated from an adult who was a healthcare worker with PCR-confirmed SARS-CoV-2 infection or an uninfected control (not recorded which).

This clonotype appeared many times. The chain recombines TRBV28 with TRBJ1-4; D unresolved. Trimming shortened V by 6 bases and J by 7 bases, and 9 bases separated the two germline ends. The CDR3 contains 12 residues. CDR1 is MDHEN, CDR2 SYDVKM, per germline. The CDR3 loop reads CASSRGPEKLFF. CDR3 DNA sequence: TGTGCCAGCAGCCGAGGCCCTGAAAAACTGTTTTTT. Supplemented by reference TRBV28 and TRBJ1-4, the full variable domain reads DVKVTQSSRYLVKRTGEKVFLECVQDMDHENMFWYRQDPGLGLRLIYFSYDVKMKEKGDIPEGYSVSREKKERFSLILESASTNQTSMYLCASSRGPEKLFFGSGTQLSVL.

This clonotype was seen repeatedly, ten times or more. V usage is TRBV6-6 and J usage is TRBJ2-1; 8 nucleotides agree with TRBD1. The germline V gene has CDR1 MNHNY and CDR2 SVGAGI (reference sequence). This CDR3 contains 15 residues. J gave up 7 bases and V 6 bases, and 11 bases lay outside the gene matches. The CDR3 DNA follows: TGTGCCAGCAGGGACACGGGACAGGTCAGGAATGAGCAGTTCTTC. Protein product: CASRDTGQVRNEQFF.

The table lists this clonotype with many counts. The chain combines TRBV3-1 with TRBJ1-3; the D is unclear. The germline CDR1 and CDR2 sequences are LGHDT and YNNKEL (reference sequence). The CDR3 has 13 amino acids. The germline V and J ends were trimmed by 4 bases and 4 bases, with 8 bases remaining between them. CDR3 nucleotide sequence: TGTGCCAGCAGCCTCTTGGCCGGAAACACCATATATTTT. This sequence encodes CASSLLAGNTIYF. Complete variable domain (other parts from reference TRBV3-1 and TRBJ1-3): DTAVSQTPKYLVTQMGNDKSIKCEQNLGHDTMYWYKQDSKKFLKIMFSYNNKELIINETVPNRFSPKSPDKAHLNLHINSLELGDSAVYFCASSLLAGNTIYFGEGSWLTVV.

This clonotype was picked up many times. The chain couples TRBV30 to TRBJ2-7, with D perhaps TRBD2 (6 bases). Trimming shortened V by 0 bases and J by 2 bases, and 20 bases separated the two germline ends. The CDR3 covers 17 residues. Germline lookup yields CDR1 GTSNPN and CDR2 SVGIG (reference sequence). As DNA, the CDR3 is TGTGCCTGGAGTGTACCTCCGCGGCTAGCGCGGACCTACGAGCAGTACTTC. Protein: CAWSVPPRLARTYEQYF.

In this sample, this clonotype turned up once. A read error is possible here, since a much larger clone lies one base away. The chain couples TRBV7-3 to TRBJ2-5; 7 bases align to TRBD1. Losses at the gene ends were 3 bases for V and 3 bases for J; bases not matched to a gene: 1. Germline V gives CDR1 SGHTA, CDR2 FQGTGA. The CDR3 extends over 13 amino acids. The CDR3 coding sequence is TGTGCCAGCAGCTTCGGGACAGAAGAGACCCAGTACTTC. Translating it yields CASSFGTEETQYF.

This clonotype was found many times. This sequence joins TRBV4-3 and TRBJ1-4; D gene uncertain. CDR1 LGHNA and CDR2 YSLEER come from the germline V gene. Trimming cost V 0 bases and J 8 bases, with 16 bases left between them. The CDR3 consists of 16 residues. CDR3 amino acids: CASSQDSRQFYEKLFF. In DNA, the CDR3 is TGCGCCAGCAGCCAAGATAGTCGGCAGTTCTACGAAAAACTGTTTTTT.

The CDR3 coding sequence is TGTGCCAGCAAAGCAGGGGGCGTAGGTAATGAAAAACTGTTTTTT. It codes for CASKAGGVGNEKLFF. The chain joins TRBV5-5 to TRBJ1-4; TRBD1 matches 8 bases. In germline, CDR1 is SGHKS, CDR2 YYEKEE (reference sequence). The CDR3 contains 15 residues. The V and J ends lost 6 bases and 4 bases, in that order; junction bases with no gene match: 8.